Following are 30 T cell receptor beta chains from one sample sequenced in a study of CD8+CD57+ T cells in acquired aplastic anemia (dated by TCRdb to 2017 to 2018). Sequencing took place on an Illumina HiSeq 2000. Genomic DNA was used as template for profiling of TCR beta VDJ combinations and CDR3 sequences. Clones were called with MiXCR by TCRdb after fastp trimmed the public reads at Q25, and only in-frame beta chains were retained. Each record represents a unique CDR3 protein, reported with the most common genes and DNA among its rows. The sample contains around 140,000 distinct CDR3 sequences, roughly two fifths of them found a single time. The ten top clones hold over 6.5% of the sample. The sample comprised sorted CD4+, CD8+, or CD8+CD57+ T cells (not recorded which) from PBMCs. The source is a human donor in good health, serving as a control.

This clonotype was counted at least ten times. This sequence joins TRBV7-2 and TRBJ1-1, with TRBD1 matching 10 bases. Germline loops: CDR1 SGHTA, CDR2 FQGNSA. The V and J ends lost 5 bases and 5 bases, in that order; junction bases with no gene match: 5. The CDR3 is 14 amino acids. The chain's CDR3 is CASSLDRGRTEAFF. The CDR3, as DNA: TGTGCCAGCAGCCTCGACAGGGGGCGAACTGAAGCTTTCTTT. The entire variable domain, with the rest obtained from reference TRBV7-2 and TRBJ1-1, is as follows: GAGVSQSPSNKVTEKGKDVELRCDPISGHTALYWYRQSLGQGLEFLIYFQGNSAPDKSGLPSDRFSAERTGGSVSTLTIQRTQQEDSAVYLCASSLDRGRTEAFFGQGTRLTVV.

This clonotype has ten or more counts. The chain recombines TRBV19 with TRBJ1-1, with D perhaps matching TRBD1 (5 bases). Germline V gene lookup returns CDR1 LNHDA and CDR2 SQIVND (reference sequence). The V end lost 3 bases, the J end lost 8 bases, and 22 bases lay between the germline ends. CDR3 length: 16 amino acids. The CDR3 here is CASSMGQAINPGEAFF. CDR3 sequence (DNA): TGTGCCAGTAGTATGGGGCAGGCTATAAACCCAGGAGAAGCTTTCTTT. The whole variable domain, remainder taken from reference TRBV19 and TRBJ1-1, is DGGITQSPKYLFRKEGQNVTLSCEQNLNHDAMYWYRQDPGQGLRLIYYSQIVNDFQKGDIAEGYSVSREKKESFPLTVTSAQKNPTAFYLCASSMGQAINPGEAFFGQGTRLTVV.

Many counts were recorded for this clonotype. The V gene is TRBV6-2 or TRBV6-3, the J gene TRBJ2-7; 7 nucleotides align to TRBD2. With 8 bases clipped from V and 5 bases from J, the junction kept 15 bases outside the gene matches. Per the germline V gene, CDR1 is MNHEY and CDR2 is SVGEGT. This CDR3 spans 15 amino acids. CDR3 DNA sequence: TGTGCCAGCGCCCTAGCGGCAGCAAGGGCTAACGAGCAGTACTTC. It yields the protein CASALAAARANEQYF.

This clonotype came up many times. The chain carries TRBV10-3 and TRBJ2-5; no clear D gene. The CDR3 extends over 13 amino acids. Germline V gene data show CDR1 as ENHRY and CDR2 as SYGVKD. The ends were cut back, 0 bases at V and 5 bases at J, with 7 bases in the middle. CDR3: CAISESAKETQYF. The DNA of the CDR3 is TGTGCCATCAGTGAGTCGGCTAAGGAGACCCAGTACTTC.

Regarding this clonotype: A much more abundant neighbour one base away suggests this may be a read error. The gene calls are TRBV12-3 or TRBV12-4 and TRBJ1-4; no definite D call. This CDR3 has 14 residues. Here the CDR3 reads CASSFGQHNEKLVF. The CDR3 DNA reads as TGTGCCAGCAGTTTCGGGCAGCATAATGAAAAACTGGTTTTT.

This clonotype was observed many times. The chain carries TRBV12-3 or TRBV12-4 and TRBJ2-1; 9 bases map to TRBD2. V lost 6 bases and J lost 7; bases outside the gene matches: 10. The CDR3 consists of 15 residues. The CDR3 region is CASSRYSGSKNEQFF. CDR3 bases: TGTGCCAGCAGCCGATATAGCGGGAGTAAGAATGAGCAGTTCTTC.

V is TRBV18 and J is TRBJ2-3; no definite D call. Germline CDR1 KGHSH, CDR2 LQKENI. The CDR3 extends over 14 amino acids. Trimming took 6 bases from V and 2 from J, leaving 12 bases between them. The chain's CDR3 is CASSPATVTDTQYF. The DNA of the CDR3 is TGTGCCAGCTCCCCCGCAACCGTCACAGATACGCAGTATTTT.

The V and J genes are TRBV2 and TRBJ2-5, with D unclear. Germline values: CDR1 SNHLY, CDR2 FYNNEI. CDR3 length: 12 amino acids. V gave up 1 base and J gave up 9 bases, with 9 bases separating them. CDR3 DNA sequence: TGTGCCAGCAGTGAAGAGGTTCAGCCCCAGTACTTC. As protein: CASSEEVQPQYF.

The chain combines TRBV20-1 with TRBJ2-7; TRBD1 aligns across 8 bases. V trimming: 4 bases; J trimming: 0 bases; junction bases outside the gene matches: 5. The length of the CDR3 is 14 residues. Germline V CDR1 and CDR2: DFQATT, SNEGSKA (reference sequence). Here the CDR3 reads CSAIRQGSSYEQYF. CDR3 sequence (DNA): TGCAGTGCTATCCGACAGGGGAGCTCCTACGAGCAGTACTTC.

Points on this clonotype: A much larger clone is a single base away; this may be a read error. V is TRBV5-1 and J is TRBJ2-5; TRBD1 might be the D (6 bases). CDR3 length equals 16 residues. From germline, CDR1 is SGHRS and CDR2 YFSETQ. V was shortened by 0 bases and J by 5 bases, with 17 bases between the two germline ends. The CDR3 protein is CASSLGPRGALETQYF. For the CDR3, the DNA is TGCGCCAGCAGCTTGGGGCCCAGGGGAGCCTTGGAGACCCAGTACTTC.

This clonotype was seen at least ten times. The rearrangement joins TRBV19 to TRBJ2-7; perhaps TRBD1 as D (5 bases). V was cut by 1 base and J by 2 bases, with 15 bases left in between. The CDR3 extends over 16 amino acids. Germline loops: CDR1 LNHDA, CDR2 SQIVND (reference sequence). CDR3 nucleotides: TGTGCCAGTAGTATAGGTGCCAACTCAGGGCCCTACGAGCAGTACTTC. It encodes CASSIGANSGPYEQYF.

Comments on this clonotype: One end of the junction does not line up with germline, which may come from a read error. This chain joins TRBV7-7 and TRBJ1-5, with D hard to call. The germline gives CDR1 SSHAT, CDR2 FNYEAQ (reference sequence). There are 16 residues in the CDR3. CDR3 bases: TGTGCCAGCAGCTTAGTGGCAGGATGTGGGAATCAGCCTCAGCATTTT. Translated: CASSLVAGCGNQPQHF.

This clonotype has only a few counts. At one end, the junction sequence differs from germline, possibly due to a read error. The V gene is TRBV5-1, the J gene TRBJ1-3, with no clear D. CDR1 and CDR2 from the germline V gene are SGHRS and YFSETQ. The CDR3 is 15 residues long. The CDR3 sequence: CARSLTAGRGNTIYF. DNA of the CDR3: TGCGCCCGCAGCTTGACGGCGGGGAGGGGAAACACCATATATTTT.

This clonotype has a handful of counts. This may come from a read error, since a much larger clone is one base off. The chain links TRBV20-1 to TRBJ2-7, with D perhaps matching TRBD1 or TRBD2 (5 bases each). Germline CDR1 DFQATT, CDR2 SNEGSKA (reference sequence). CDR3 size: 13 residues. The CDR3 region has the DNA TGCAGTGCTAGAGATCCGGGGCGGTACGAGCGGTACTTC. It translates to CSARDPGRYERYF.

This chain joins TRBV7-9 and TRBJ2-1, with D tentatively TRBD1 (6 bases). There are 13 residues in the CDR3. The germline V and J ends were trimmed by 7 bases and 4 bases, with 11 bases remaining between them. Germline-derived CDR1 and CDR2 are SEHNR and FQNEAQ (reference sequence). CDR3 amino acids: CASIRGEYNEQFF. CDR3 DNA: TGTGCCAGCATCAGGGGCGAATACAATGAGCAGTTCTTC.

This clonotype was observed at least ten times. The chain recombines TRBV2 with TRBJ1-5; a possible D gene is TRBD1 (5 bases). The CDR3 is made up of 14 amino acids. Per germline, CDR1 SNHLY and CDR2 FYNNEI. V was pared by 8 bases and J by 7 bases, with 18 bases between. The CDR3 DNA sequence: TGTGCCAGCGGGGTTACGGGGGGTTCCCAGCCCCAGCATTTT. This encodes CASGVTGGSQPQHF. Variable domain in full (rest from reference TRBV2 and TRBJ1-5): EPEVTQTPSHQVTQMGQEVILRCVPISNHLYFYWYRQILGQKVEFLVSFYNNEISEKSEIFDDQFSVERPDGSNFTLKIRSTKLEDSAMYFCASGVTGGSQPQHFGDGTRLSIL.

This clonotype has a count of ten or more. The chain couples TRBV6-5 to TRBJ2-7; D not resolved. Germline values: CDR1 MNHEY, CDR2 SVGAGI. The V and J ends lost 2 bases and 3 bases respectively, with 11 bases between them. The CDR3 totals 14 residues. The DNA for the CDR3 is TGTGCCAGCAGTTACAGTCGAGGAAACTACGAGCAGTACTTC. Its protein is CASSYSRGNYEQYF.

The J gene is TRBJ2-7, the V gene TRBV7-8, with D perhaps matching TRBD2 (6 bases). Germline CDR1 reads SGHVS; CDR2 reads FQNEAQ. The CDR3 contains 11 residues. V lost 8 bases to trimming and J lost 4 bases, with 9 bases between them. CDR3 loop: CASGTEYEQYF. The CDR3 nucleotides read TGTGCCAGCGGGACTGAGTACGAGCAGTACTTC.

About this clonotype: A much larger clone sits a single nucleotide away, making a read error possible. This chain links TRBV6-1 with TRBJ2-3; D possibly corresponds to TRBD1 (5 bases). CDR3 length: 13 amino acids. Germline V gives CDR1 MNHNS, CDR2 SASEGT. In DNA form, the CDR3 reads TGTGCCAGCGAAAGGGGAAGCATAGATACGCAGTATTTT. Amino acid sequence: CASERGSIDTQYF.

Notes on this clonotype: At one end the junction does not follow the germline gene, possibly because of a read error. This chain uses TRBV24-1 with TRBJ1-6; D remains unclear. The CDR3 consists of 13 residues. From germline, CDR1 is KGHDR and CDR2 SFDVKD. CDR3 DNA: TGTGCCAGCACTCAGGTACCGAGTTCACCCCTCCATTTT. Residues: CASTQVPSSPLHF.

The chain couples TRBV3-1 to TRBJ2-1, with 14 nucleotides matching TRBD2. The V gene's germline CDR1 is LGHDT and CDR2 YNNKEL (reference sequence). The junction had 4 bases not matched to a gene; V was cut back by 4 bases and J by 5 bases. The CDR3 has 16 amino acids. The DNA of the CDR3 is TGTGCCAGCAGCCCGGGACTAGCGGGGGCCCACAATGAGCAGTTCTTC. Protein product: CASSPGLAGAHNEQFF.

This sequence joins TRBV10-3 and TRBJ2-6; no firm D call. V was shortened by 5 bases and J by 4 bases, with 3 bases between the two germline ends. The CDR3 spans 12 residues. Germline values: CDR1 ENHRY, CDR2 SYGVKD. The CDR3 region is CAISQGANVLTF. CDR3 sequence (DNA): TGTGCCATCAGTCAGGGGGCCAACGTCCTGACTTTC.

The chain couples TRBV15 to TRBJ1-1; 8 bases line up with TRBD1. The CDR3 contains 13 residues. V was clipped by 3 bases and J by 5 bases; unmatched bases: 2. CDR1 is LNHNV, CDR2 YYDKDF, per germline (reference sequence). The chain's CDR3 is CATSRDRATEAFF. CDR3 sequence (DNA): TGTGCCACCAGCAGGGACAGGGCTACTGAAGCTTTCTTT.

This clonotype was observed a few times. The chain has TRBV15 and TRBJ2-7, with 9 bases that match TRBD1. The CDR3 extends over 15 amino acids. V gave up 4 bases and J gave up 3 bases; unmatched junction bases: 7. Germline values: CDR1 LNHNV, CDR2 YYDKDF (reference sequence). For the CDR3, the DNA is TGTGCCACCAGCACCGCGACAGGGGGACGCTACGAGCAGTACTTC. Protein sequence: CATSTATGGRYEQYF.

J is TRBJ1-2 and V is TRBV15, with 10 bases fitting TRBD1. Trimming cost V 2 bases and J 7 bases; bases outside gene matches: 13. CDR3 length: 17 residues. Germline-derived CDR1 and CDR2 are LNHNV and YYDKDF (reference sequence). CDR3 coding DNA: TGTGCCACCAGCAGAATTACGGGGTTCGGGACAGGGGCTGGCTACACCTTC. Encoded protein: CATSRITGFGTGAGYTF.

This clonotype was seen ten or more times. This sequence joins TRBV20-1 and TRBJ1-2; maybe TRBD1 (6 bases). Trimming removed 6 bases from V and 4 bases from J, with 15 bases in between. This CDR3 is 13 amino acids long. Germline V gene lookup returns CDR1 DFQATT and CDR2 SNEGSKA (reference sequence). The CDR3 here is CSAVQGLGYGYTF. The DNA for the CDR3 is TGCAGTGCGGTACAGGGTCTTGGCTATGGCTACACCTTC.

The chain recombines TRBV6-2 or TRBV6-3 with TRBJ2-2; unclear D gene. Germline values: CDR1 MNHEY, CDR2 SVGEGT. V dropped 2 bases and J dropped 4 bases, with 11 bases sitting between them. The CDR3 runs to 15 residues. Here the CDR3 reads CASSYGYHTTGELFF. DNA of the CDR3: TGTGCCAGCAGTTACGGTTACCATACCACCGGGGAGCTGTTTTTT.

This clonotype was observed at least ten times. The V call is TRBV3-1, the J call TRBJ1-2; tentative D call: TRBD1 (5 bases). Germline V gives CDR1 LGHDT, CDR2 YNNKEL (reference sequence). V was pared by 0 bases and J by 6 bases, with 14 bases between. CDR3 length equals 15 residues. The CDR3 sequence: CASSQDAQGSDGYTF. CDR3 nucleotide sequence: TGTGCCAGCAGCCAAGATGCCCAGGGAAGTGATGGCTACACCTTC.

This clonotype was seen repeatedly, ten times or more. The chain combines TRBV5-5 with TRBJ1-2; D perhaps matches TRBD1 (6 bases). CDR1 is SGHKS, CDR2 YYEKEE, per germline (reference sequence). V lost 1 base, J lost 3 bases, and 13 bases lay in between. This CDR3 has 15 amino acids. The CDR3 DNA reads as TGTGCCAGCAGCTTGACAGGGAGCCTTGACTATGGCTACACCTTC. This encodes CASSLTGSLDYGYTF.

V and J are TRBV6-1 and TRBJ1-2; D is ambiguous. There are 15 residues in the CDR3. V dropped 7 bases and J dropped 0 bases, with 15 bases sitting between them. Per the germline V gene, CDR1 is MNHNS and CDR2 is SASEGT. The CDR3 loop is CASKEDAEANYGYTF. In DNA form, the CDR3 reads TGTGCCAGCAAAGAGGACGCGGAAGCTAACTATGGCTACACCTTC.